This TCR beta chain was observed in a study of lymphopenia after photon versus proton radiotherapy. Assay: immunoSEQ multiplex PCR; the TCRdb copy retains only in-frame clones and omits some. This sample carries 150,000 to 200,000 clones, about nine tenths of them seen once, and the ten largest clones take approximately 4.7%. With 5 bases clipped from V and 4 bases from J, the junction kept 11 bases outside the gene matches. Looked up from germline, CDR1 is MGHRA and CDR2 is YSYEKL. This CDR3 has 16 amino acids. The chain links TRBV4-1 to TRBJ1-2, with 9 bases lining up with TRBD1. Sample: peripheral blood, taken from a patient treated with photon-based radiotherapy. The sequence derives from a man aged 45-65 years with gastric cancer. CDR3 bases: TGCGCCAGCAGCATAGGTCGCGGACAGGGGACCTATGGCTACACCTTC. It encodes CASSIGRGQGTYGYTF.